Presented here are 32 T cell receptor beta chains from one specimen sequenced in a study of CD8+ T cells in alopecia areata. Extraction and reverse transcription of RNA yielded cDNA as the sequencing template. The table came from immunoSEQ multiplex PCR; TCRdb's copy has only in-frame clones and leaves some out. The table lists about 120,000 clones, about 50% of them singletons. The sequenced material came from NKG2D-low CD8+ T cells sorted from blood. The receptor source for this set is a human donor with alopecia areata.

The CDR3 loop reads CSVEDPRGGYTF. The DNA for the CDR3 is TGCAGCGTTGAAGACCCTCGGGGTGGCTACACCTTC. The genes are TRBV29-1 and TRBJ1-2, with no clear D. Trimming left V 0 bases short and J 7 bases short, with 9 bases between. The germline gives CDR1 SQVTM, CDR2 ANQGSEA. The CDR3 loop spans 12 amino acids.

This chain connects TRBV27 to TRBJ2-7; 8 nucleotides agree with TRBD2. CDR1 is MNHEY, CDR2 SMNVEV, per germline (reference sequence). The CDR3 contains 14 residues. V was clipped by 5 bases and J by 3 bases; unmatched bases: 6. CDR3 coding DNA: TGTGCCAGCAGTCTTCGGGGGGGTGTCTACGAGCAGTACTTC. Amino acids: CASSLRGGVYEQYF.

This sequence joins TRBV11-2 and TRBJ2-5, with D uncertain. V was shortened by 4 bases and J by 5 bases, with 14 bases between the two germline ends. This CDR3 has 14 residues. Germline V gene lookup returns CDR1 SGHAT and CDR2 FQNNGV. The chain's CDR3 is CASSSYTKQETQYF. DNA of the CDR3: TGTGCCAGCAGCTCTTACACCAAACAGGAGACCCAGTACTTC. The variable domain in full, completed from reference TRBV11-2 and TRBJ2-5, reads EAGVAQSPRYKIIEKRQSVAFWCNPISGHATLYWYQQILGQGPKLLIQFQNNGVVDDSQLPKDRFSAERLKGVDSTLKIQPAKLEDSAVYLCASSSYTKQETQYFGPGTRLLVL.

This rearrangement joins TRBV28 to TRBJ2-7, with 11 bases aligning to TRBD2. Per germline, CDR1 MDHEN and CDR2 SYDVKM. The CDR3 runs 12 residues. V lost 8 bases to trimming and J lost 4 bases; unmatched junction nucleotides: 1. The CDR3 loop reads CASGTSGYEQYF. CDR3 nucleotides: TGTGCCAGCGGGACTAGCGGATACGAGCAGTACTTC.

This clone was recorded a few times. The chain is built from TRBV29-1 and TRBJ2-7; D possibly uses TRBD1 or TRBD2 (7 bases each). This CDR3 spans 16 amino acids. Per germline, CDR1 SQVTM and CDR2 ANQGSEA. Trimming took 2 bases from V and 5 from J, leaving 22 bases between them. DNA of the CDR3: TGCAGCGTTGAAAATATCGGTCAGGGGGGGTTTAACGAGCAGTACTTC. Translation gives CSVENIGQGGFNEQYF.

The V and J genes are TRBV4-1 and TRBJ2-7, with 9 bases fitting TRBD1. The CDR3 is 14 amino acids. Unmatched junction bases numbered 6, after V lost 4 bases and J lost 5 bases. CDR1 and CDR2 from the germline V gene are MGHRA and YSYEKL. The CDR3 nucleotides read TGCGCCAGCAGCCGAACAGGGGGCAAGGACGAGCAGTACTTC. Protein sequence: CASSRTGGKDEQYF.

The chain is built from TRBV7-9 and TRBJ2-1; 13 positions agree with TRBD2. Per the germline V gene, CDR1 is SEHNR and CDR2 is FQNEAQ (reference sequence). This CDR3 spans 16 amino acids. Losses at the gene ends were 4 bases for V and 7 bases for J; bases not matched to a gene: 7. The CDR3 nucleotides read TGTGCCAGCAGCTCTCCGACTAGCGGGAGGATGAATGAGCAGTTCTTC. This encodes CASSSPTSGRMNEQFF.

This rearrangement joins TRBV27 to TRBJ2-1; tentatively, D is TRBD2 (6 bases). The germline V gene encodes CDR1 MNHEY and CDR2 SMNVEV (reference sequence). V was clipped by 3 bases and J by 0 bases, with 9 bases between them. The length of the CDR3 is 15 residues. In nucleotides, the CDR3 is TGTGCCAGCAGTTTTATGACTAGCTCCTACAATGAGCAGTTCTTC. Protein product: CASSFMTSSYNEQFF.

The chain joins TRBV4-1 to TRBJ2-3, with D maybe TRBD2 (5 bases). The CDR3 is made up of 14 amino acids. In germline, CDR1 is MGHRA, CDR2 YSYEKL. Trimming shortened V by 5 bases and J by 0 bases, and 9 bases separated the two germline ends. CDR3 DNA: TGCGCCAGCAGCTGGGCTAGCAGCACAGATACGCAGTATTTT. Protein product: CASSWASSTDTQYF.

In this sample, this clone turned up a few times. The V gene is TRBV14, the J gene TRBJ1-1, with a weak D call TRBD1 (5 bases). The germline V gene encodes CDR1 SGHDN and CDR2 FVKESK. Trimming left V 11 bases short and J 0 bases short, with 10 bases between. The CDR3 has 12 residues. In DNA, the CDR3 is TGTGCCTCAACAGGAGTGAACACTGAAGCTTTCTTT. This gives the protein CASTGVNTEAFF.

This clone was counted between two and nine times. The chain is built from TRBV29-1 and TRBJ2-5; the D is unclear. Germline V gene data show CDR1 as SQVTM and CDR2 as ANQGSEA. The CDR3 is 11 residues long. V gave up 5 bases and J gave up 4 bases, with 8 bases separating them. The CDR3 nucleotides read TGCAGCGTTAGATGGGGAGAGACCCAGTACTTC. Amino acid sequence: CSVRWGETQYF.

CDR3 DNA: TGTGCCAGCGGACAGGGAGGGAACGAGCAGTACTTC. Its translation: CASGQGGNEQYF. The rearrangement uses TRBV2 and TRBJ2-7; D possibly corresponds to TRBD1 (8 bases). Trimming cost V 8 bases and J 5 bases, with 13 bases left between them. Germline loops: CDR1 SNHLY, CDR2 FYNNEI. CDR3 length: 12 amino acids.

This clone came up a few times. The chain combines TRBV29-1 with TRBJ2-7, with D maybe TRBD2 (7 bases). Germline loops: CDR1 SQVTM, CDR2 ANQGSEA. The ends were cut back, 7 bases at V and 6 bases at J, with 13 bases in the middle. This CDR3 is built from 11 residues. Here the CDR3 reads CSAEGEGEQYF. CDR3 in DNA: TGCAGCGCCGAGGGGGAGGGCGAGCAGTACTTC.

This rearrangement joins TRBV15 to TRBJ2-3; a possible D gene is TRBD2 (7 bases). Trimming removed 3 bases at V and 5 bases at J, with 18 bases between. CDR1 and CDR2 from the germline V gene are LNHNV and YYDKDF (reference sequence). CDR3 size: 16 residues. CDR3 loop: CATSSDVRGAIDTQYF. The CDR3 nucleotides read TGTGCCACCAGCAGCGACGTCCGGGGGGCTATAGATACGCAGTATTTT.

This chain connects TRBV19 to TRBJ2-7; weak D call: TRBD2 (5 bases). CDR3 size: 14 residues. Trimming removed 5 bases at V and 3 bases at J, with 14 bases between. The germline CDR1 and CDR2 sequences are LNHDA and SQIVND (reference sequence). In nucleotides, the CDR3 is TGTGCCAGTAGTCCAGCGGCAGCTCTCTACGAGCAGTACTTC. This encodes CASSPAAALYEQYF.

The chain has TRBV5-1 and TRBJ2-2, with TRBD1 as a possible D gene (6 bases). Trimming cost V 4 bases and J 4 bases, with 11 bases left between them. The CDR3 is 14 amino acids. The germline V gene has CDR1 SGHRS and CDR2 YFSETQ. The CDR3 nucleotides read TGCGCCAGCAGCGAGGACAGATTCACCGGGGAGCTGTTTTTT. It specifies CASSEDRFTGELFF.

DNA of the CDR3: TGTGCCAGCAGCTTCGGGGGGGGAAACATTCAGTACTTC. Translated: CASSFGGGNIQYF. This chain joins TRBV5-4 and TRBJ2-4, with 8 bases that match TRBD2. Germline V CDR1 and CDR2: SGHNT, YYREEE (reference sequence). The CDR3 runs 13 residues. J was trimmed by 6 bases and V by 2 bases; bases with no gene match: 1.

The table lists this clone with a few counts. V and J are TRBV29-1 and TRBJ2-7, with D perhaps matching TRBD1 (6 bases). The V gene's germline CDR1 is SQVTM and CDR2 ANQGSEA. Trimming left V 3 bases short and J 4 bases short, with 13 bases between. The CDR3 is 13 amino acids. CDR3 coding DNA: TGCAGCGTTGAGCAGGGGCAGGCGTACGAGCAGTACTTC. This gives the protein CSVEQGQAYEQYF.

CDR3 coding DNA: TGCGCCAGCAGCCAAGTGGAGAACATTCAGCCCCAGCATTTT. It is translated as CASSQVENIQPQHF. The rearrangement joins TRBV4-1 to TRBJ1-5; no definite D call. Germline CDR1 MGHRA, CDR2 YSYEKL. The V end was cut by 1 base, the J end by 6 bases, with 10 bases between. The CDR3 has 14 amino acids.

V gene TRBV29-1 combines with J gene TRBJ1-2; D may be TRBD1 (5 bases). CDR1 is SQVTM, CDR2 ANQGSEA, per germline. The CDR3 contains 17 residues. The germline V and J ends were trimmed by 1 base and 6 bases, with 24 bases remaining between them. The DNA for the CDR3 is TGCAGCGTTGAAGTGGGGGTGCCTTGGGGTGGAGACGATGGCTACACCTTC. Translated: CSVEVGVPWGGDDGYTF.

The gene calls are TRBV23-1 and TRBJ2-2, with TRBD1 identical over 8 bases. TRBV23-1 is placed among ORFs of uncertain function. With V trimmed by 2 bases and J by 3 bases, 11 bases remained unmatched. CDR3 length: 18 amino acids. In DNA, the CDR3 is TGCGCCAGCAGTCAAGGGGCAGGACAGGGATGTGACACCGGGGAGCTGTTTTTT. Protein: CASSQGAGQGCDTGELFF.

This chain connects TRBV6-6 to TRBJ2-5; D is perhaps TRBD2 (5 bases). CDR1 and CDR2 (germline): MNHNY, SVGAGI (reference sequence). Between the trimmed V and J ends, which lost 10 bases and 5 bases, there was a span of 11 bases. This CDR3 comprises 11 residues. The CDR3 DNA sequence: TGTGCCAACGGGGAAGGCGAGACCCAGTACTTC. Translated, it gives CANGEGETQYF.

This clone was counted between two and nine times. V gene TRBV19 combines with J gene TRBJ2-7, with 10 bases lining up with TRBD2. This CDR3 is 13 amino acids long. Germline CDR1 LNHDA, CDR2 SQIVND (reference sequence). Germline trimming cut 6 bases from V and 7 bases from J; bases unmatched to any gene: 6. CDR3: CASSLAGAGEQYF. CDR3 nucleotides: TGTGCCAGTAGCCTAGCGGGAGCGGGAGAGCAGTACTTC.

The CDR3 DNA follows: TGTGCCAGCATAGGGGACACCGGGGAGCTGTTTTTT. It translates to CASIGDTGELFF. V is TRBV6-6 and J is TRBJ2-2; TRBD1 is a possible D gene (5 bases). V shed 7 bases and J shed 3 bases, with 6 bases lying between them. Germline values: CDR1 MNHNY, CDR2 SVGAGI (reference sequence). This CDR3 has 12 amino acids.

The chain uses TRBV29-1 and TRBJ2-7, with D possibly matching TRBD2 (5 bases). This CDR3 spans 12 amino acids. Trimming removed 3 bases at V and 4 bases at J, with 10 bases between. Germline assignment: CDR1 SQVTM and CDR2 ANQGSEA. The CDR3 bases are TGCAGCGTTGAGGACGGGATGTACGAGCAGTACTTC. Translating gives CSVEDGMYEQYF.

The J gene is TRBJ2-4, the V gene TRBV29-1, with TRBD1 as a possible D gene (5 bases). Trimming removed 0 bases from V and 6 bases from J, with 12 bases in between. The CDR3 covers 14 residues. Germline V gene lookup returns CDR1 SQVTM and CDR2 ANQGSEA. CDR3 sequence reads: CSVEDPDILNIQYF. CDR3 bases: TGCAGCGTTGAAGACCCGGACATCTTAAACATTCAGTACTTC.

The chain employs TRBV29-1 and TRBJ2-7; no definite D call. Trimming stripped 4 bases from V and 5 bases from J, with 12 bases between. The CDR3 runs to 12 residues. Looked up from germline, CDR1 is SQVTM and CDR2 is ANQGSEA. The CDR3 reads CSVVDWSNEQYF. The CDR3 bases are TGCAGCGTTGTCGACTGGTCCAACGAGCAGTACTTC.

CDR3 in DNA: TGTGCCAGCAGCGGACTAGCGGGGGCGTTGGCTGGGGCCAACGTCCTGACTTTC. This codes for CASSGLAGALAGANVLTF. This chain links TRBV9 with TRBJ2-6; 12 nucleotides agree with TRBD2. CDR1 and CDR2 from the germline V gene are SGDLS and YYNGEE. Germline trimming cut 3 bases from V and 2 bases from J; bases unmatched to any gene: 6. The CDR3 is made up of 18 amino acids.

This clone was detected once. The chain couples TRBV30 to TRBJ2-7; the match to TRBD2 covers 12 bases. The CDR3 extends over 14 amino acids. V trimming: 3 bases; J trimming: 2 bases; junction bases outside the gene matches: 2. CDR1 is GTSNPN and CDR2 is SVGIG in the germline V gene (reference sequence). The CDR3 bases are TGTGCCTGGAGGCTAGCGGGAGGGCCCTACGAGCAGTACTTC. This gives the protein CAWRLAGGPYEQYF.

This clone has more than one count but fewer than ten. CDR3: CSVVDGRTTDTQYF. CDR3 sequence (DNA): TGCAGCGTTGTTGACGGGAGGACCACAGATACGCAGTATTTT. This chain joins TRBV29-1 and TRBJ2-3; 7 nucleotides agree with TRBD2. J was trimmed by 2 bases and V by 4 bases; bases with no gene match: 6. The CDR3 sequence is 14 residues long. The germline V gene encodes CDR1 SQVTM and CDR2 ANQGSEA.

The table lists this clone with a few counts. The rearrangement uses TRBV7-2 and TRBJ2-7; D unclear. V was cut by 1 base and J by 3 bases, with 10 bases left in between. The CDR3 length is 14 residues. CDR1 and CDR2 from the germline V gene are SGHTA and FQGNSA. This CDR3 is CASSLDSSRYEQYF. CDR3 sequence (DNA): TGTGCCAGCAGCTTAGACAGCTCTCGCTACGAGCAGTACTTC.

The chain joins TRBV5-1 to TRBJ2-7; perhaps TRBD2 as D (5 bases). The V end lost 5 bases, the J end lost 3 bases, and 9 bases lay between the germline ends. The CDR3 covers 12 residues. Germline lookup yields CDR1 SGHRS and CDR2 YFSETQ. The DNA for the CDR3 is TGCGCCAGCAGTTACCGGGGCTACGAGCAGTACTTC. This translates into CASSYRGYEQYF.